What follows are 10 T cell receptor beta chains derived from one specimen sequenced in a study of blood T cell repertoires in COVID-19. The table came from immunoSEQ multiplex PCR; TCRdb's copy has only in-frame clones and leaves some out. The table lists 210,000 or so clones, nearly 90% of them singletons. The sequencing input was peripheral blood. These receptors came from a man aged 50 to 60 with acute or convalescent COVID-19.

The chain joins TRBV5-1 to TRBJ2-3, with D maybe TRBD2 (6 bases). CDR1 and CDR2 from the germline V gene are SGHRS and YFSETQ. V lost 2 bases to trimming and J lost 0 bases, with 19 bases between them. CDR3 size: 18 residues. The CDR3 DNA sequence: TGCGCCAGCAGCTTTACAGAGCTTCTAGCGAGTAGCACAGATACGCAGTATTTT. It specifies CASSFTELLASSTDTQYF.

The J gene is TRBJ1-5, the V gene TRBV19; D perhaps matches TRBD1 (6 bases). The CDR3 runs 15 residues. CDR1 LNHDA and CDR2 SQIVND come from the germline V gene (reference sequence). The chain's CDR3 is CASASGGLGNQPQHF. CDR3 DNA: TGTGCAAGTGCATCCGGGGGGCTAGGGAATCAGCCCCAGCATTTT.

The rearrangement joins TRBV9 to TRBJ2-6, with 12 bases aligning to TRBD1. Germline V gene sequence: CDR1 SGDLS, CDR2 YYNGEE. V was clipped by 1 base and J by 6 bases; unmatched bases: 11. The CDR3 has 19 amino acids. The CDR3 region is CASSVIPLGQGASANVLTF. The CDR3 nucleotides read TGTGCCAGCAGCGTAATCCCCCTGGGACAGGGGGCATCGGCCAACGTCCTGACTTTC.

CDR3 bases: TGTGCCAGCAGTTACGGCCAATGGGATACGCAGTATTTT. Its translation: CASSYGQWDTQYF. V usage is TRBV6-2 or TRBV6-3 and J usage is TRBJ2-3; D is ambiguous. CDR1 MNHEY and CDR2 SVGEGT come from the germline V gene. Trimming took off 2 bases at V and 6 bases at J, with 9 bases between the two ends. The CDR3 totals 13 residues.

CDR3 coding DNA: TGTGCCAGCAGACTAGCGGGAGAGACCCAGTACTTC. Its translation: CASRLAGETQYF. The chain recombines TRBV2 with TRBJ2-5; 9 bases match TRBD2. Germline CDR1 is SNHLY and CDR2 is FYNNEI. The V and J ends lost 6 bases and 4 bases, in that order; junction bases with no gene match: 0. The CDR3 has 12 amino acids. Together with reference TRBV2 and TRBJ2-5, the CDR3 gives the full variable domain: EPEVTQTPSHQVTQMGQEVILRCVPISNHLYFYWYRQILGQKVEFLVSFYNNEISEKSEIFDDQFSVERPDGSNFTLKIRSTKLEDSAMYFCASRLAGETQYFGPGTRLLVL.

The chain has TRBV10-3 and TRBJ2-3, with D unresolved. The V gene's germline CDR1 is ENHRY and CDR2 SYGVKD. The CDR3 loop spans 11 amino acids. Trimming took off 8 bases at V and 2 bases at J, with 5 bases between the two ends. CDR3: CAIANTDTQYF. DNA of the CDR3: TGTGCCATCGCTAACACAGATACGCAGTATTTT.

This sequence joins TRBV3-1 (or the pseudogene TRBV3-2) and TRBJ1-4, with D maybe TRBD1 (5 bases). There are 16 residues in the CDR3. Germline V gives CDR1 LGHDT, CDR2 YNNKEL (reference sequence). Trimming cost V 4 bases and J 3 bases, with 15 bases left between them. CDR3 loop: CASSPPVGPANEKLFF. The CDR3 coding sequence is TGTGCCAGCAGCCCCCCGGTGGGGCCGGCTAATGAAAAACTGTTTTTT.

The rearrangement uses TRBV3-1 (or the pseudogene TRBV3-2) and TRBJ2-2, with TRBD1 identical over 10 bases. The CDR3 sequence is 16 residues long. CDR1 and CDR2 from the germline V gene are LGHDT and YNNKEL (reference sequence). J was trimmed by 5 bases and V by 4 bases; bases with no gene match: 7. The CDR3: CASSRHGQGVTGELFF. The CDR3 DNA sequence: TGTGCCAGCAGCCGACACGGACAGGGGGTTACCGGGGAGCTGTTTTTT.

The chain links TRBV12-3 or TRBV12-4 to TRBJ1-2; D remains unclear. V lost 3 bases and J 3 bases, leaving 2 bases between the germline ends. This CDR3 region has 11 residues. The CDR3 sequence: CASSFDYGYTF. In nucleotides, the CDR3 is TGTGCCAGCAGTTTCGACTATGGCTACACCTTC.

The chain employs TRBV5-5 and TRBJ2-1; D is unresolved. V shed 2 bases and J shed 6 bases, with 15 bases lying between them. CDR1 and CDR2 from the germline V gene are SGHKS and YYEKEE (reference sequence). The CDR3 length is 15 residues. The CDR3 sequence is CASSLPYTNINEQFF. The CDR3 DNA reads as TGTGCCAGCAGCTTACCTTACACGAATATCAATGAGCAGTTCTTC.